These 6 T cell receptor beta chains were all obtained from the same sample, sequenced in a study of cytomegalovirus exposure and HLA in healthy donors (dated by TCRdb to 2016 to 2017). Libraries were prepared through the immunoSEQ multiplex PCR assay. For the multiplex PCR, a mixture combining 60 forward primers for TCR Vbeta segments and 13 reverse primers for TCR Jbeta segments was used. TCRdb re-hosts the immuneACCESS table, in-frame sequences only. Its copies lack some clones; in the studies checked, an unresolved V gene accounts for under half of them, and the cause for the rest is not known. The sample table shows 150,000 to 200,000 clones, and approximately 59% are seen once. The ten largest account for about 3.2% of the sample. The source material was PBMCs. The origin of the receptors is a man aged 35-49 years in good health and CMV-seronegative.

This clone has a single count. This chain joins TRBV5-1 and TRBJ2-7, with TRBD1 matching over 8 bases. The CDR3 runs to 15 residues. The V gene end was trimmed by 2 bases and the J gene end by 1 base; junction bases not matched to a gene: 5. The germline V gene encodes CDR1 SGHRS and CDR2 YFSETQ. The CDR3 DNA is TGCGCCAGCAGCTTTACAGGGGGTAATTCCTACGAGCAGTACTTC. Translated, it gives CASSFTGGNSYEQYF.

The V and J genes are TRBV4-2 and TRBJ2-7; tentatively, D is TRBD2 (5 bases). The CDR3 runs 13 residues. CDR1 and CDR2 from the germline V gene are LGHNA and YNFKEQ. V was trimmed by 4 bases and J by 3 bases, leaving 10 bases between them. CDR3 sequence reads: CASSPGVHYEQYF. Here the CDR3 DNA reads TGTGCCAGCAGCCCCGGGGTCCACTACGAGCAGTACTTC.

V and J are TRBV5-5 and TRBJ2-7, with 9 positions matching TRBD1. Germline loops: CDR1 SGHKS, CDR2 YYEKEE (reference sequence). The J segment lost 0 bases and the V segment lost 3 bases, leaving 7 bases of the junction unmatched. The CDR3 has 16 residues. CDR3 in amino acids: CASSYSGTGISYEQYF. The CDR3 DNA is TGTGCCAGCAGCTATTCCGGGACAGGGATCTCCTACGAGCAGTACTTC.

The CDR3 reads CASSTLGQGGQPQHF. The CDR3 DNA sequence: TGTGCCAGCAGTACGCTAGGACAGGGGGGCCAGCCCCAGCATTTT. This chain connects TRBV6-1 to TRBJ1-5; 10 bases align to TRBD1. The CDR3 runs 15 residues. Germline CDR1 MNHNS, CDR2 SASEGT. V shed 5 bases, J shed 7 bases, and the junction held 8 bases outside the gene matches.

This clone was counted only a few times. The chain carries TRBV7-2 and TRBJ1-1; D is uncertain. Per the germline V gene, CDR1 is SGHTA and CDR2 is FQGNSA. V was pared by 3 bases and J by 1 base, with 3 bases between. The CDR3 is made up of 12 amino acids. The CDR3 DNA is TGTGCCAGCAGCTTCGGGAACACTGAAGCTTTCTTT. It is translated as CASSFGNTEAFF.

The chain recombines TRBV30 with TRBJ2-2; D remains ambiguous. This CDR3 region has 14 residues. CDR1 and CDR2 (germline): GTSNPN, SVGIG (reference sequence). V lost 4 bases and J lost 0, with 9 bases in between. The CDR3 protein is CAWMRLANTGELFF. In DNA form, the CDR3 reads TGTGCCTGGATGCGGCTAGCGAACACCGGGGAGCTGTTTTTT.